This T cell receptor (beta chain) was identified in a study of CD8+ T cells in alopecia areata. Treatment reported: oral pan-JAK inhibitor, 5-10 mg twice daily. Sequencing templates came from extracted RNA that was reverse transcribed into cDNA. TCRdb keeps only in-frame clones here, not all; method: immunoSEQ multiplex PCR. The sample yields about 190,000 clones, about three fifths seen once. The length of the CDR3 is 14 residues. Germline CDR1 and CDR2: SGHTA and FQGNSA. V lost 4 bases to trimming and J lost 3 bases; unmatched junction nucleotides: 6. The J gene is TRBJ2-7, the V gene TRBV7-2, with 7 bases lining up with TRBD1. The source was CD8+ T cells sorted from blood, collected at week 24, from a patient treated with tofacitinib. This receptor was identified in a human donor with alopecia areata. CDR3: CASSYTGTDYEQYF. The DNA of the CDR3 is TGTGCCAGCAGCTACACCGGGACAGACTACGAGCAGTACTTC.